This TCR beta chain is from a study of blood T cells in healthy people across ages. As for the study in general: Template switching retrieved approximately one barcoded beta molecule for each two T cells.

Ranging in age from roughly 6 to 90, the donors were healthy Caucasian individuals from Russia. As to this clonotype: Its antigen remains unknown.

For the second PCR, which ran for about 7 to 12 cycles, a sample-barcoded 5' primer and a J-beta primer mix were used. TCRdb redid the calling of the 5' RACE reads with MiXCR, one entry per CDR3 protein. The sample has over 700,000 distinct CDR3 sequences; about 25% are singletons. This CDR3 comprises 11 residues. Germline loops: CDR1 SQVTM, CDR2 ANQGSEA. Deletions cut 3 bases from V and 6 bases from J, with 7 bases between. Study results and limitations: When set beside aged donors, long-lived donors presented more naive CD4+ cells and higher diversity. TCR beta diversity tracked closely with naive T cell percentage.

These records were also assigned to another study, of T cells of mothers and their children.

Sequencing input: blood. This clonotype originated in a boy aged 10-17 years in good health. The genes are TRBV29-1 and TRBJ2-3; no clear D gene. CDR3 DNA: TGCAGCGTTGAGCTCAGGGATACGCAGTATTTT. Its protein product is CSVELRDTQYF.